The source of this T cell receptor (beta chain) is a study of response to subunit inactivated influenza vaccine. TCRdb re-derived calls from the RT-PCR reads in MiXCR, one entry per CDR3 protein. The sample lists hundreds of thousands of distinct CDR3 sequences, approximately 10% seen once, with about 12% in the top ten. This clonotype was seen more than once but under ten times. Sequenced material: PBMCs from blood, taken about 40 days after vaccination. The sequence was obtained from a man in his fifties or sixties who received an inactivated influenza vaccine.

CDR3 DNA sequence: TGTGCCAGCAGCTTCGTCAATGAGCAGTTCTTC. Its translation: CASSFVNEQFF. The V call is TRBV7-8, the J call TRBJ2-1; no clear D. The CDR3 sequence is 11 residues long. V was shortened by 3 bases and J by 6 bases, with 3 bases between the two germline ends. CDR1 and CDR2 (germline): SGHVS, FQNEAQ.